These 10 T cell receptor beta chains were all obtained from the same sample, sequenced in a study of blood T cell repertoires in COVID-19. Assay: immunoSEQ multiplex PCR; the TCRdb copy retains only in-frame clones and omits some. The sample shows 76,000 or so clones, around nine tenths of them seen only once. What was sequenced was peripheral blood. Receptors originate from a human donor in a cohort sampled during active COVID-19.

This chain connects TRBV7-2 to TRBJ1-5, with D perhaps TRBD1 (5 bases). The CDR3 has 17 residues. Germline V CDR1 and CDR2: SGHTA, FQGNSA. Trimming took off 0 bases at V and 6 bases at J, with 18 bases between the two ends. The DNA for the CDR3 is TGTGCCAGCAGCTTAGCAGCAGTAGTAGGGGCAGGTCAGCCCCAGCATTTT. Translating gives CASSLAAVVGAGQPQHF.

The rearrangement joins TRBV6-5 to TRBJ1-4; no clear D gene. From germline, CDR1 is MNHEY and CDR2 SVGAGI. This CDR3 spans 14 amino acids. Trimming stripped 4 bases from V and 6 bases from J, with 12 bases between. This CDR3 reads CASSWSFRYEKLFF. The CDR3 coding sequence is TGTGCCAGCAGTTGGTCCTTTCGGTATGAAAAACTGTTTTTT.

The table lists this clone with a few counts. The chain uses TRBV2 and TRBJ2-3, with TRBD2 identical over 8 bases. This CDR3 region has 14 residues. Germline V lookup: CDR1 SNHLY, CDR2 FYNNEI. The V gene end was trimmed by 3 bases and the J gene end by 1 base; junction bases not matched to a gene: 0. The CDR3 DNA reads TGTGCCAGCAGTGAGCGGGGGGGCACAGATACGCAGTATTTT. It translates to CASSERGGTDTQYF.

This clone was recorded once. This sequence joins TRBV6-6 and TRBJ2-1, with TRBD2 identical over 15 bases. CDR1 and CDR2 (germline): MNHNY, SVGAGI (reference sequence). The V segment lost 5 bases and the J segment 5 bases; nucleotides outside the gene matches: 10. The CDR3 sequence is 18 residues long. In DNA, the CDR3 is TGTGCCAGCAGTCACCCAGGGACTAGCGGGGGGTTCGACAATGAGCAGTTCTTC. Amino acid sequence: CASSHPGTSGGFDNEQFF.

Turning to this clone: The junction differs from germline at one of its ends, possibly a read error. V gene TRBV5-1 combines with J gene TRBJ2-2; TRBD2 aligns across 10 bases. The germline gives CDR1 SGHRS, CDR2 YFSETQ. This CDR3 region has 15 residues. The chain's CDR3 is CASSFSGGTTGEPFF. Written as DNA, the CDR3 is TGCGCCAGCAGCTTTAGCGGGGGGACGACCGGGGAGCCGTTTTTT.

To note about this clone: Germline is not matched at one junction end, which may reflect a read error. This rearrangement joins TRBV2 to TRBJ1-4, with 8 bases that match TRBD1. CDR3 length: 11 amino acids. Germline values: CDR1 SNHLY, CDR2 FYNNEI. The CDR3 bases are TGTGCCAGCAGTGCCAGGGACAGGCCCATTTTT. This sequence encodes CASSARDRPIF.

The DNA of the CDR3 is TGTGCCAGCAGCGTAGACAGTAACTATGGCTACACCTTC. This sequence encodes CASSVDSNYGYTF. The chain recombines TRBV9 with TRBJ1-2; D unresolved. This CDR3 contains 13 residues. Germline-derived CDR1 and CDR2 are SGDLS and YYNGEE. Trimming pared 0 bases from V and 1 base from J, leaving 4 bases between.

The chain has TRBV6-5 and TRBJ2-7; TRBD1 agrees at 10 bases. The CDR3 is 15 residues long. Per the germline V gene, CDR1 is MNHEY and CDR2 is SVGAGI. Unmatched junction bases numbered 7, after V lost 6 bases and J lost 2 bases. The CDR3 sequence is CASSRTGQGAYEQYF. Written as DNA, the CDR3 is TGTGCCAGCAGCCGTACCGGACAGGGGGCCTACGAGCAGTACTTC.

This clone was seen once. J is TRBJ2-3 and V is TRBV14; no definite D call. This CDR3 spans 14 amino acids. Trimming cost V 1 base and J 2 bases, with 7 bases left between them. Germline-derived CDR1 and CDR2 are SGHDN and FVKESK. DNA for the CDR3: TGTGCCAGCAGCCAAGCCGACAACACAGATACGCAGTATTTT. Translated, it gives CASSQADNTDTQYF.

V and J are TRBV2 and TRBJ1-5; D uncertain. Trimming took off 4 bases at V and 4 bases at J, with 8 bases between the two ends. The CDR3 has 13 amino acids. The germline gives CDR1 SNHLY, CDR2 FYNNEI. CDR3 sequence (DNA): TGTGCCAGCAGTGGGCAGACAAATCAGCCCCAGCATTTT. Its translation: CASSGQTNQPQHF.